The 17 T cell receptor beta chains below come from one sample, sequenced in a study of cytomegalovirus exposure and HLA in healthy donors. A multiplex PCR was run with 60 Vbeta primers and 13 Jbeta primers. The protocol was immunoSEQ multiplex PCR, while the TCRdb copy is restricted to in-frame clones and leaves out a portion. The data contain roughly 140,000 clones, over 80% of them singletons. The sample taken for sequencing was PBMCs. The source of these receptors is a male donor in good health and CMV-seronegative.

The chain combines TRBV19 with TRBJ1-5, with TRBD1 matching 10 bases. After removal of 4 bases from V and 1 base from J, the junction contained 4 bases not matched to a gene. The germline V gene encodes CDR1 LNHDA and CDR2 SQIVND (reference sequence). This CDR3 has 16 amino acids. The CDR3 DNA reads TGTGCCAGTAGTACCCGACAGGGGGCCAGCAATCAGCCCCAGCATTTT. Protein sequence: CASSTRQGASNQPQHF.

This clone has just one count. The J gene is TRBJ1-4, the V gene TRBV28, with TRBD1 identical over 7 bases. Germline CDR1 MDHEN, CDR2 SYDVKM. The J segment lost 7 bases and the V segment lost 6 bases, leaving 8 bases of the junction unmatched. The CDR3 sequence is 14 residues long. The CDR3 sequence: CASRPTGDGEKLFF. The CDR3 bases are TGTGCCAGCAGACCCACAGGGGATGGTGAAAAACTGTTTTTT.

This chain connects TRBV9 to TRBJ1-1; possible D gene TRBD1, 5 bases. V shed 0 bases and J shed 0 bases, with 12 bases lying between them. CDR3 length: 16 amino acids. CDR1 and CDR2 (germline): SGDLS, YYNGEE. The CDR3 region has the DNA TGTGCCAGCAGCGTAGTTAAGACAGTCCTGAACACTGAAGCTTTCTTT. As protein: CASSVVKTVLNTEAFF.

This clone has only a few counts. The chain's CDR3 is CASSQGGNQPQHF. DNA for the CDR3: TGTGCCAGCTCACAAGGGGGCAATCAGCCCCAGCATTTT. V and J are TRBV18 and TRBJ1-5, with D possibly being TRBD1 (5 bases). Trimming removed 4 bases at V and 2 bases at J, with 6 bases between. The CDR3 is 13 residues long. In germline, CDR1 is KGHSH, CDR2 LQKENI.

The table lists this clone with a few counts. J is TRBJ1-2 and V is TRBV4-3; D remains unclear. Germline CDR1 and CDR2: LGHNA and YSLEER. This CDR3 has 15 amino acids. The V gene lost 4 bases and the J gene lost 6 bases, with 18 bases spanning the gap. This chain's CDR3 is CASSREVGVKDGYTF. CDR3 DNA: TGCGCCAGCAGCCGGGAAGTGGGAGTTAAGGATGGCTACACCTTC.

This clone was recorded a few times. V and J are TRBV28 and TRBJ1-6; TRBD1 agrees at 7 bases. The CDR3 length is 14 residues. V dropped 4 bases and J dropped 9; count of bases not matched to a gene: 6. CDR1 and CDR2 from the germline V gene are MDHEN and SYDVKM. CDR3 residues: CASSSEGASSPLHF. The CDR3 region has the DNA TGTGCCAGCAGTTCGGAGGGGGCTAGTTCACCCCTCCACTTT.

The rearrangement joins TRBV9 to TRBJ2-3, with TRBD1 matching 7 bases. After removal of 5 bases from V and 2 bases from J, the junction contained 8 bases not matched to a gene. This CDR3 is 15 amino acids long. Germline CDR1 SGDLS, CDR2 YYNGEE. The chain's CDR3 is CASSRDSLITDTQYF. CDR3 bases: TGTGCCAGCAGTCGGGACAGCCTCATCACAGATACGCAGTATTTT.

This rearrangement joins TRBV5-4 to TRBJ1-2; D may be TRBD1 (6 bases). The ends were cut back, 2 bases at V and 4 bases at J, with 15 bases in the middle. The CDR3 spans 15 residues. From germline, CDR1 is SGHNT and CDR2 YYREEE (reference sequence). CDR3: CASSFEGRGAYGYTF. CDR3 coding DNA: TGTGCCAGCAGCTTCGAAGGCAGGGGTGCCTATGGCTACACCTTC. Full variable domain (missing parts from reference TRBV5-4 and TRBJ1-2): ETGVTQSPTHLIKTRGQQVTLRCSSQSGHNTVSWYQQALGQGPQFIFQYYREEENGRGNFPPRFSGLQFPNYSSELNVNALELDDSALYLCASSFEGRGAYGYTFGSGTRLTVV.

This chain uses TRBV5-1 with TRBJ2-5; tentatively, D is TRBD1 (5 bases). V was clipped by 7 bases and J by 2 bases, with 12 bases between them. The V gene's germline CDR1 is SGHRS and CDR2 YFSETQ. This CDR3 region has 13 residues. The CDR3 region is CASCRTGQETQYF. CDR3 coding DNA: TGCGCCAGCTGCCGAACAGGACAAGAGACCCAGTACTTC. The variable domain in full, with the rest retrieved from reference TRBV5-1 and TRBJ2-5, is KAGVTQTPRYLIKTRGQQVTLSCSPISGHRSVSWYQQTPGQGLQFLFEYFSETQRNKGNFPGRFSGRQFSNSRSEMNVSTLELGDSALYLCASCRTGQETQYFGPGTRLLVL.

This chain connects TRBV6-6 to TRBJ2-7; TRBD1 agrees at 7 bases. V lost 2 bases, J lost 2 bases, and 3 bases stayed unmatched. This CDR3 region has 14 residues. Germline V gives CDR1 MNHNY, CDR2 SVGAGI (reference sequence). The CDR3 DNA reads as TGTGCCAGCAGTTACAGTGGGACAGCCTACGAGCAGTACTTC. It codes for CASSYSGTAYEQYF.

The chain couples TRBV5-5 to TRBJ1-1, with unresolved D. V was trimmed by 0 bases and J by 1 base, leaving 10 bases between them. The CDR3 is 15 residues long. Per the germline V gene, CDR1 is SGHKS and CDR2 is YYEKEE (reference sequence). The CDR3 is CASSLEWEGNTEAFF. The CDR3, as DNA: TGTGCCAGCAGCTTGGAGTGGGAGGGGAACACTGAAGCTTTCTTT. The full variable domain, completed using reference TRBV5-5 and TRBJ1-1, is DAGVTQSPTHLIKTRGQQVTLRCSPISGHKSVSWYQQVLGQGPQFIFQYYEKEERGRGNFPDRFSARQFPNYSSELNVNALLLGDSALYLCASSLEWEGNTEAFFGQGTRLTVV.

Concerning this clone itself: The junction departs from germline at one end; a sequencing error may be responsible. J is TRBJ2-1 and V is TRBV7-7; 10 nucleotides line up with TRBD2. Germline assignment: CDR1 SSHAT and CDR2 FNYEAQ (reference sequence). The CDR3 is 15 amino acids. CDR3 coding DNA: TGTGCTAGCAGCTTACTAGCGGGAACCTACAATGAGCAGTTCTTC. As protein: CASSLLAGTYNEQFF.

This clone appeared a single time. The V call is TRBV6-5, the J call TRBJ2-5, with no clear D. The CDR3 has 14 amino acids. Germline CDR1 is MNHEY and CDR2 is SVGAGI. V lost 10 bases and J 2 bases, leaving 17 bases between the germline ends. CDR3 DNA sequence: TGTGCCACCGGTCGGCAGTTGACACAAGAGACCCAGTACTTC. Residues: CATGRQLTQETQYF.

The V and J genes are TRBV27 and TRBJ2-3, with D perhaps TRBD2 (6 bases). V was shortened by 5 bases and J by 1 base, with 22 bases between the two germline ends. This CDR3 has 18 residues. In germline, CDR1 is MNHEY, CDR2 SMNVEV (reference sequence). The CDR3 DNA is TGTGCCAGCAGTACGCATAACTCGGACGGGGGTCGCACAGATACGCAGTATTTT. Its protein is CASSTHNSDGGRTDTQYF.

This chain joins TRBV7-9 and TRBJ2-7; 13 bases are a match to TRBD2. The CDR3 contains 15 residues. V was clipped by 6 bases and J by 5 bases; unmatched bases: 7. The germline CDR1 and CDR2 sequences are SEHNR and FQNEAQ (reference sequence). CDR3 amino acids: CASSLTGTSGNEQYF. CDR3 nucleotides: TGTGCCAGCAGTTTAACCGGGACTAGCGGGAACGAGCAGTACTTC.

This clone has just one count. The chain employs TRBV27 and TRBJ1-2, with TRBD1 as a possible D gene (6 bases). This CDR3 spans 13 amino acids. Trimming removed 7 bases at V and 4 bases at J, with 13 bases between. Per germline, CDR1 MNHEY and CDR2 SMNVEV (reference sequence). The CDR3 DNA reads TGTGCCAGCAAGATAGGGGGGGGCTATGGCTACACCTTC. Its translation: CASKIGGGYGYTF.

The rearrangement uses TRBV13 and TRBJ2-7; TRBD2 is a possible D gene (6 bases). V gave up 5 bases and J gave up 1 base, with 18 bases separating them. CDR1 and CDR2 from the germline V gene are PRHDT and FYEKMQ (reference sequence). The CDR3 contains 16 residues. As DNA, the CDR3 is TGTGCCAGCAGCCCCCGGCGCGGGGTCAGATCCTACGAGCAGTACTTC. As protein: CASSPRRGVRSYEQYF.